This T cell receptor beta chain derives from a study of T cell repertoires in cytomegalovirus infection. Study information: Used in the study were CMV epitopes, some recently identified and HLA-C-restricted, others well-studied and HLA-B-restricted. An indication of both CMV infection and matching HLA type came from public TCR beta signatures.

For this clonotype: Its antigen remains unknown. Germline and junction disagree at one end, which may indicate a read error.

TCRdb recomputed calls from the reads with MiXCR, one row per CDR3 protein. Of some 350,000 distinct CDR3 sequences in the sample, about a third were seen once. The CDR3 is 16 amino acids. Germline V lookup: CDR1 SQVTM, CDR2 ANQGSEA. The clonotype originates from a human donor in good health (CMV status not recorded). Some clones in this sample may be carry-over from other donors' samples. V gene TRBV29-1 combines with J gene TRBJ2-1; 8 bases agree with TRBD2. Sequences were derived from cultured PBMCs, sampled from culture after CMV antigen stimulation. CDR3 amino acids: CSVPMGREASYDEQFF. In DNA form, the CDR3 reads TGCAGCGTCCCGATGGGGCGGGAGGCTTCCTACGATGAGCAGTTCTTC.